Many counts were recorded for the clone carrying this TCR beta chain. Antigen: not known. The sample belongs to a study of response to subunit inactivated influenza vaccine. Points from the study as a whole: Authors suggested each seasonal influenza vaccination recruits few new T cells.

Germline V gene lookup returns CDR1 DFQATT and CDR2 SNEGSKA (reference sequence). The CDR3 is 16 residues long. V dropped 0 bases and J dropped 3; count of bases not matched to a gene: 8. Via MiXCR, TCRdb re-called the RT-PCR reads, giving one row per CDR3 protein. The sample contains 170,000 or so distinct CDR3 sequences, over 8.5% of which appear only once. The chain recombines TRBV20-1 with TRBJ2-1, with 7 bases identical to TRBD1. The TCR was taken from a man aged 50-75 years who received an inactivated influenza vaccine. The sequencing used CD8+ T cells sorted from PBMCs, collected 23 months after vaccination. CDR3 amino acids: CSARDATGAIYNEQFF. Here the CDR3 DNA reads TGCAGTGCTAGAGACGCCACAGGGGCGATCTACAATGAGCAGTTCTTC.